This T cell receptor (beta chain) was obtained from a study of graft-versus-host responses after intestinal transplantation. The overall study: The transplants performed in recipients were multivisceral, liver-intestinal, or isolated intestinal. Tacrolimus and steroids were given for about 3 years to all recipients after anti-thymocyte globulin induction.

Details on this clone: Antigen unknown.

Both intraepithelial and lamina propria lymphocytes were released by processing graft tissue. The CDR3 has 15 amino acids. Germline assignment: CDR1 SGDLS and CDR2 YYNGEE. V gave up 2 bases and J gave up 5 bases; unmatched junction bases: 7. Findings and caveats of the study: HvG clone declines early post-transplant were associated with peak circulating GvH levels.

Produced via immunoSEQ multiplex PCR; TCRdb's table is partial and in-frame only. The table shows 29,000 or so clones, with about three quarters occurring only once. The sequence was obtained from a human patient who received an intestinal transplant, so some T cells may come from the graft donor. V and J are TRBV9 and TRBJ2-1, with 7 positions matching TRBD1. The sequenced sample was ileum tissue, obtained 98 days after intestinal transplantation. The CDR3 protein is CASSVRTGVNNEQFF. The CDR3 DNA is TGTGCCAGCAGCGTGAGGACAGGAGTGAACAATGAGCAGTTCTTC. The full variable domain, with the rest looked up from reference TRBV9 and TRBJ2-1, is DSGVTQTPKHLITATGQRVTLRCSPRSGDLSVYWYQQSLDQGLQFLIQYYNGEERAKGNILERFSAQQFPDLHSELNLSSLELGDSALYFCASSVRTGVNNEQFFGPGTRLTVL.